One and the same sample provided the 14 T cell receptor beta chains below, sequenced in a study of T cell responses to AZD1222 COVID-19 vaccine. Method: immunoSEQ multiplex PCR; TCRdb's copy keeps in-frame clones and lacks some. The repertoire holds about 180,000 clones, about 93% seen once, with 0.8% to 1.3% in the top ten. The sequenced sample was peripheral blood, obtained 28 days after the second dose of the MenACWY control vaccine. These TCRs come from an adult who received the MenACWY meningococcal vaccine as a control.

V gene TRBV6-5 combines with J gene TRBJ1-4; TRBD1 might be the D (5 bases). The CDR3 contains 15 residues. The V gene's germline CDR1 is MNHEY and CDR2 SVGAGI. With 0 bases removed from V and 5 bases from J, the gap between germline ends came to 10 bases. The CDR3 DNA is TGTGCCAGCAGTTACTCGGGACTGATGAATGAAAAACTGTTTTTT. This codes for CASSYSGLMNEKLFF.

V is TRBV7-9 and J is TRBJ2-2; 11 bases are a match to TRBD2. Per the germline V gene, CDR1 is SEHNR and CDR2 is FQNEAQ (reference sequence). Trimming removed 1 base from V and 0 bases from J; junction bases left unmatched: 1. This CDR3 is built from 17 residues. CDR3: CASSLVLAGANTGELFF. CDR3 sequence (DNA): TGTGCCAGCAGCTTAGTACTAGCGGGGGCGAACACCGGGGAGCTGTTTTTT.

The V and J genes are TRBV5-1 and TRBJ2-2; D might be TRBD1 (6 bases). V was cut by 4 bases and J by 8 bases, with 15 bases left in between. This CDR3 is 14 amino acids long. CDR1 SGHRS and CDR2 YFSETQ come from the germline V gene. The CDR3 region is CASSLTGPAGELFF. CDR3 DNA: TGCGCCAGCAGCCTGACAGGCCCGGCTGGGGAGCTGTTTTTT.

The chain uses TRBV19 and TRBJ1-3; D not certain. Germline V gene lookup returns CDR1 LNHDA and CDR2 SQIVND (reference sequence). CDR3 size: 13 residues. V was pared by 6 bases and J by 1 base, with 7 bases between. The CDR3 DNA reads as TGTGCCAGTAGCCCAGATTCTGGAAACACCATATATTTT. It translates to CASSPDSGNTIYF.

The V and J genes are TRBV30 and TRBJ2-3; D is perhaps TRBD2 (6 bases). CDR3 size: 13 residues. Germline V gives CDR1 GTSNPN, CDR2 SVGIG (reference sequence). V shed 3 bases and J shed 5 bases, with 12 bases lying between them. Here the CDR3 DNA reads TGTGCCTGGAGGGAGACGGGGGTAGATACGCAGTATTTT. Its translation: CAWRETGVDTQYF.

The chain carries TRBV5-1 and TRBJ2-7; TRBD1 matches at 11 bases. V trimming: 3 bases; J trimming: 5 bases; junction bases outside the gene matches: 4. Germline CDR1 SGHRS, CDR2 YFSETQ. There are 14 residues in the CDR3. The CDR3, as DNA: TGCGCCAGCAGCTGGACAGGGGGCAACGACGAGCAGTACTTC. This encodes CASSWTGGNDEQYF.

The rearrangement uses TRBV3-1 (or the pseudogene TRBV3-2) and TRBJ2-1; 9 bases line up with TRBD2. Per germline, CDR1 LGHDT and CDR2 YNNKEL (reference sequence). CDR3 length: 15 residues. Trimming at V came to 1 base and at J to 5 bases, leaving 3 bases not matched to a gene. The CDR3 DNA reads as TGTGCCAGCAGCCAAGCTAGCGGGGCAAACAATGAGCAGTTCTTC. Translation gives CASSQASGANNEQFF.

The rearrangement uses TRBV25-1 and TRBJ2-1; unclear D gene. Trimming removed 7 bases from V and 8 bases from J, with 15 bases in between. Germline V CDR1 and CDR2: MGHDK, SYGVNS. There are 13 residues in the CDR3. The CDR3 DNA reads as TGTGCCAGCAACCACCTACTGAGCCATGAGCAGTTCTTC. Protein product: CASNHLLSHEQFF.

The rearrangement uses TRBV5-8 and TRBJ1-2, with a weak D call TRBD1 (5 bases). Germline assignment: CDR1 SGHTS and CDR2 YDEGEE. This CDR3 is 14 amino acids long. The ends were cut back, 0 bases at V and 4 bases at J, with 10 bases in the middle. In DNA form, the CDR3 reads TGTGCCAGCAGCTTGGAACAGGCAAGCTATGGCTACACCTTC. It codes for CASSLEQASYGYTF. Variable domain in full (rest from reference TRBV5-8 and TRBJ1-2): EAGVTQSPTHLIKTRGQQATLRCSPISGHTSVYWYQQALGLGLQFLLWYDEGEERNRGNFPPRFSGRQFPNYSSELNVNALELEDSALYLCASSLEQASYGYTFGSGTRLTVV.

CDR3 sequence reads: CASSRSLQSNQPQHF. The CDR3 DNA reads as TGTGCCAGCAGTCGATCTCTACAGAGCAATCAGCCCCAGCATTTT. The chain combines TRBV2 with TRBJ1-5; D not resolved. This CDR3 spans 15 amino acids. Germline V gene data show CDR1 as SNHLY and CDR2 as FYNNEI. V was trimmed by 5 bases and J by 1 base, leaving 12 bases between them.

The rearrangement joins TRBV4-2 to TRBJ1-2, with D perhaps matching TRBD1 (6 bases). Trimming left V 3 bases short and J 3 bases short, with 14 bases between. CDR1 and CDR2 from the germline V gene are LGHNA and YNFKEQ. The length of the CDR3 is 15 residues. This chain's CDR3 is CASSQGAPGDYGYTF. The DNA for the CDR3 is TGTGCCAGCAGCCAGGGGGCCCCAGGGGACTATGGCTACACCTTC.

The chain has TRBV7-8 and TRBJ2-1, with D perhaps matching TRBD1 (6 bases). This CDR3 contains 14 residues. Per the germline V gene, CDR1 is SGHVS and CDR2 is FQNEAQ. Deletions cut 4 bases from V and 5 bases from J, with 12 bases between. CDR3 sequence (DNA): TGTGCCAGCAGCTACGGGACACCCAACAATGAGCAGTTCTTC. This gives the protein CASSYGTPNNEQFF.

CDR3 bases: TGTGCCACCAGGCGGACGGACAATGAGCAGTTCTTC. Protein: CATRRTDNEQFF. The genes are TRBV15 and TRBJ2-1, with no clear D. V was shortened by 6 bases and J by 5 bases, with 8 bases between the two germline ends. The CDR3 contains 12 residues. Germline V CDR1 and CDR2: LNHNV, YYDKDF (reference sequence). Using reference TRBV15 and TRBJ2-1 for the parts outside the CDR3, the full variable domain is DAMVIQNPRYQVTQFGKPVTLSCSQTLNHNVMYWYQQKSSQAPKLLFHYYDKDFNNEADTPDNFQSRRPNTSFCFLDIRSPGLGDTAMYLCATRRTDNEQFFGPGTRLTVL.

The J gene is TRBJ2-2, the V gene TRBV6-5, with D perhaps matching TRBD1 (5 bases). The germline V and J ends were trimmed by 6 bases and 3 bases, with 8 bases remaining between them. This CDR3 contains 13 residues. Germline values: CDR1 MNHEY, CDR2 SVGAGI. For the CDR3, the DNA is TGTGCCAGCAGACGACAGTACACCGGGGAGCTGTTTTTT. Translation: CASRRQYTGELFF.